This entry lists 20 T cell receptor beta chains sequenced from one sample in a study of cytomegalovirus exposure and HLA in healthy donors. Both 60 Vbeta primers and 13 Jbeta primers went into the PCR. Produced via immunoSEQ multiplex PCR; TCRdb's table is partial and in-frame only. This table has tens of thousands of clones, roughly four fifths appearing once. The sequenced sample was PBMCs. These TCRs come from a woman between 45 and 65 years old in good health and CMV-seropositive.

This chain uses TRBV19 with TRBJ2-1; perhaps TRBD2 as D (6 bases). V shed 5 bases and J shed 6 bases, with 14 bases lying between them. CDR1 is LNHDA and CDR2 is SQIVND in the germline V gene (reference sequence). The CDR3 is made up of 14 amino acids. CDR3 coding DNA: TGTGCCAGTAGTCGGGGGTGGGCTAGCAATGAGCAGTTCTTC. It encodes CASSRGWASNEQFF.

The chain combines TRBV30 with TRBJ2-7; 15 bases line up with TRBD2. Germline values: CDR1 GTSNPN, CDR2 SVGIG (reference sequence). This CDR3 spans 18 amino acids. J gave up 0 bases and V 2 bases, and 8 bases lay outside the gene matches. The CDR3 DNA sequence: TGTGCCTGGAGTCTTCCGGGACTAGCGGGAGGCCGCTCCTACGAGCAGTACTTC. Protein: CAWSLPGLAGGRSYEQYF.

V usage is TRBV15 and J usage is TRBJ2-1, with D unresolved. Germline CDR1 and CDR2: LNHNV and YYDKDF (reference sequence). This CDR3 has 15 residues. V was cut by 1 base and J by 3 bases, with 10 bases left in between. CDR3 DNA sequence: TGTGCCACCAGCAGAGGGGCAGGCGACTACAATGAGCAGTTCTTC. It codes for CATSRGAGDYNEQFF.

The chain recombines TRBV27 with TRBJ2-3; a weak D match, TRBD2 (6 bases). V was shortened by 6 bases and J by 4 bases, with 11 bases between the two germline ends. This CDR3 region has 13 residues. CDR1 and CDR2 (germline): MNHEY, SMNVEV (reference sequence). CDR3 residues: CASSPTGADTQYF. CDR3 nucleotide sequence: TGTGCCAGCAGCCCGACGGGGGCAGATACGCAGTATTTT.

V is TRBV2 and J is TRBJ2-5; TRBD1 might be the D (5 bases). There are 12 residues in the CDR3. V shed 6 bases and J shed 5 bases, with 10 bases lying between them. CDR1 SNHLY and CDR2 FYNNEI come from the germline V gene. This chain's CDR3 is CASRGASETQYF. CDR3 in DNA: TGTGCCAGCAGAGGGGCGTCGGAGACCCAGTACTTC.

The V and J genes are TRBV29-1 and TRBJ1-3, with TRBD1 identical over 11 bases. Unmatched junction bases numbered 3, after V lost 4 bases and J lost 4 bases. The CDR3 runs 14 residues. Per the germline V gene, CDR1 is SQVTM and CDR2 is ANQGSEA. The CDR3 is CSVGGQGVGNTIYF. In nucleotides, the CDR3 is TGCAGCGTTGGGGGACAGGGGGTAGGAAACACCATATATTTT.

This chain links TRBV7-6 with TRBJ1-1; D is unclear. The length of the CDR3 is 13 residues. In germline, CDR1 is SGHVS, CDR2 FNYEAQ. V lost 1 base and J lost 1, with 4 bases in between. CDR3: CASSLDQNTEAFF. The CDR3 nucleotides read TGTGCCAGCAGCTTAGATCAGAACACTGAAGCTTTCTTT.

CDR3 sequence: CASHTGTTASQTQYF. Here the CDR3 DNA reads TGTGCCAGCCACACCGGGACTACCGCAAGTCAGACCCAGTACTTC. The chain couples TRBV28 to TRBJ2-5; TRBD2 aligns across 7 bases. Germline V gene lookup returns CDR1 MDHEN and CDR2 SYDVKM. V dropped 8 bases and J dropped 6; count of bases not matched to a gene: 15. This CDR3 has 15 residues.

The chain combines TRBV23-1 with TRBJ2-7; no definite D call. Being an ORF, TRBV23-1 has a function that is uncertain. Deletions cut 3 bases from V and 0 bases from J, with 12 bases between. There are 15 residues in the CDR3. The CDR3 DNA follows: TGCGCCAGCAGTCATTGCGCCCGAAGCTCCTACGAGCAGTACTTC. Protein: CASSHCARSSYEQYF.

This chain joins TRBV29-1 and TRBJ2-5, with 14 nucleotides matching TRBD2. Germline V gene sequence: CDR1 SQVTM, CDR2 ANQGSEA. The CDR3 contains 13 residues. Unmatched junction bases numbered 3, after V lost 7 bases and J lost 5 bases. In DNA form, the CDR3 reads TGCAGCGCCGGACTAGCGGGGGGCGAGACCCAGTACTTC. The encoded protein is CSAGLAGGETQYF.

The rearrangement uses TRBV9 and TRBJ2-1, with 7 bases fitting TRBD1. CDR3 length: 16 residues. The germline CDR1 and CDR2 sequences are SGDLS and YYNGEE. The V segment lost 3 bases and the J segment 7 bases; nucleotides outside the gene matches: 13. In nucleotides, the CDR3 is TGTGCCAGCAGCGGGCAGACAGGGTTTAAGTTGAATGAGCAGTTCTTC. Translated, it gives CASSGQTGFKLNEQFF.

This clone was seen just once. This chain connects TRBV6-5 to TRBJ2-3; 7 nucleotides line up with TRBD2. The CDR3 is 13 amino acids. Germline-derived CDR1 and CDR2 are MNHEY and SVGAGI. With 8 bases clipped from V and 3 bases from J, the junction kept 5 bases outside the gene matches. The CDR3 loop is CASYGGGTDTQYF. CDR3 DNA sequence: TGTGCCAGCTACGGGGGAGGGACAGATACGCAGTATTTT.

This clone appeared once. The chain is built from TRBV28 and TRBJ1-5; TRBD1 agrees at 9 bases. Trimming took 5 bases from V and 6 from J; bases not matched to a gene: 14. The CDR3 loop spans 17 amino acids. Germline values: CDR1 MDHEN, CDR2 SYDVKM. The CDR3 nucleotides read TGTGCCAGCAGTCCCAGACAGGGGGGTGGGTTCGGTCAGCCCCAGCATTTT. Its protein product is CASSPRQGGGFGQPQHF. Full variable domain (missing parts from reference TRBV28 and TRBJ1-5): DVKVTQSSRYLVKRTGEKVFLECVQDMDHENMFWYRQDPGLGLRLIYFSYDVKMKEKGDIPEGYSVSREKKERFSLILESASTNQTSMYLCASSPRQGGGFGQPQHFGDGTRLSIL.

V is TRBV7-8 and J is TRBJ1-2; D gene ambiguous. Germline V gives CDR1 SGHVS, CDR2 FQNEAQ. This CDR3 region has 15 residues. Between the trimmed V and J ends, which lost 1 base and 1 base, there was a span of 10 bases. The CDR3 region has the DNA TGTGCCAGCAGCTTAGGTCGACGACTTAACTATGGCTACACCTTC. It specifies CASSLGRRLNYGYTF.

The J gene is TRBJ1-4, the V gene TRBV7-9; 9 bases match TRBD1. V lost 4 bases and J lost 9; bases outside the gene matches: 3. CDR3 size: 13 residues. Looked up from germline, CDR1 is SEHNR and CDR2 is FQNEAQ (reference sequence). The CDR3 sequence: CASSSGTGQKLFF. The CDR3 DNA is TGTGCCAGCAGCTCTGGGACAGGGCAAAAACTGTTTTTT.

The chain combines TRBV9 with TRBJ2-1; TRBD2 aligns across 14 bases. CDR1 SGDLS and CDR2 YYNGEE come from the germline V gene. The CDR3 contains 21 residues. Trimming removed 0 bases from V and 4 bases from J; junction bases left unmatched: 15. CDR3: CASSVAGYGGLAGDRYNEQFF. DNA of the CDR3: TGTGCCAGCAGCGTAGCGGGTTATGGGGGACTAGCGGGAGATAGGTACAATGAGCAGTTCTTC.

This chain joins TRBV30 and TRBJ1-4, with 7 bases identical to TRBD1. V trimming: 0 bases; J trimming: 5 bases; junction bases outside the gene matches: 3. Germline V gene sequence: CDR1 GTSNPN, CDR2 SVGIG (reference sequence). CDR3 length: 14 amino acids. The CDR3 bases are TGTGCCTGGAGTGTAGGGACAGAAAATGAAAAACTGTTTTTT. Its protein is CAWSVGTENEKLFF.

The rearrangement joins TRBV7-2 to TRBJ2-7, with 7 bases that match TRBD1. The germline CDR1 and CDR2 sequences are SGHTA and FQGNSA. The CDR3 sequence is 15 residues long. J gave up 2 bases and V 5 bases, and 9 bases lay outside the gene matches. This CDR3 is CASSHRQGATYEQYF. The CDR3 coding sequence is TGTGCCAGCAGCCACCGACAGGGAGCCACCTACGAGCAGTACTTC.

The V and J genes are TRBV28 and TRBJ2-3; D may be TRBD2 (6 bases). Germline lookup yields CDR1 MDHEN and CDR2 SYDVKM. The CDR3 loop spans 16 amino acids. V was clipped by 2 bases and J by 5 bases, with 17 bases between them. CDR3 sequence (DNA): TGTGCCAGCAGTTTAAGGCCTAGCGCGAGGGGAGATACGCAGTATTTT. Translated: CASSLRPSARGDTQYF. The full variable domain, its missing parts supplied by reference TRBV28 and TRBJ2-3, is DVKVTQSSRYLVKRTGEKVFLECVQDMDHENMFWYRQDPGLGLRLIYFSYDVKMKEKGDIPEGYSVSREKKERFSLILESASTNQTSMYLCASSLRPSARGDTQYFGPGTRLTVL.

The CDR3 here is CASSEGQGYEQYF. CDR3 nucleotides: TGCGCCAGCAGTGAGGGACAAGGCTACGAGCAGTACTTC. This chain links TRBV10-1 with TRBJ2-7, with D perhaps TRBD1 (5 bases). The CDR3 totals 13 residues. Trimming stripped 2 bases from V and 3 bases from J, with 8 bases between. Germline V lookup: CDR1 WNHNN, CDR2 SYGVQD (reference sequence).